The T cell receptor (beta chain) under discussion was sequenced for a study of blood T cell repertoires in COVID-19. At the level of the study: The United States, Italy and Spain were the sources of the acute and convalescent COVID-19 samples. Sources were T cells, B-cell-depleted T cells, or PBMCs; the material itself was cDNA or gDNA.

Seattle-derived patients entered the study during active infection and were followed longitudinally. The ends were cut back, 0 bases at V and 5 bases at J, with 11 bases in the middle. Germline lookup yields CDR1 MNHEY and CDR2 SVGAGI. The CDR3 covers 15 residues. Authors' processing steps: Amplifying reference gene primers gave estimates of nucleated cell counts. The repertoire was sequenced with immunoSEQ multiplex PCR; TCRdb's copy has only in-frame clones and lacks some. The V and J calls and clone size come from that table; D and trimming were worked out from the DNA. The sample lists about 480,000 clones, 89% occurring once.

The V and J genes are TRBV6-5 and TRBJ2-1, with D perhaps TRBD1 (6 bases). Sequenced input: peripheral blood. This clonotype was obtained from a man between 18 and 29 years old with COVID-19, enrolled during active disease. DNA for the CDR3: TGTGCCAGCAGTTACTCGAGAGGGGGTAACAATGAGCAGTTCTTC. This gives the protein CASSYSRGGNNEQFF.